Presented here are 21 T cell receptor beta chains from one specimen sequenced in a study of cytomegalovirus exposure and HLA in healthy donors. PCR used 60 Vbeta primers and 13 Jbeta primers. Repertoires were generated with immunoSEQ multiplex PCR, while TCRdb's copy carries only in-frame clones and drops some. The repertoire holds around 180,000 clones, with 65% to 75% as singletons. Sequencing was carried out using PBMCs. The receptors derive from a girl aged 10-17 years in good health and CMV-seronegative.

The chain is built from TRBV6-6 and TRBJ2-7; TRBD1 agrees at 8 bases. CDR3 size: 15 residues. The germline V gene encodes CDR1 MNHNY and CDR2 SVGAGI (reference sequence). The ends lost 3 bases at V and 6 bases at J; junction bases unmatched: 10. The CDR3 here is CASSYIGQGLGEQYF. In nucleotides, the CDR3 is TGTGCCAGCAGTTATATCGGACAGGGACTCGGCGAGCAGTACTTC.

This chain uses TRBV5-1 with TRBJ2-2; 10 bases are shared with TRBD1. Unmatched junction bases numbered 6, after V lost 0 bases and J lost 4 bases. Germline CDR1 SGHRS, CDR2 YFSETQ. The CDR3 is made up of 17 amino acids. CDR3 loop: CASSLESRDRGTGELFF. As DNA, the CDR3 is TGCGCCAGCAGCTTGGAATCCCGGGACAGGGGCACCGGGGAGCTGTTTTTT.

This chain uses TRBV6-5 with TRBJ2-3; 8 bases map to TRBD1. Per germline, CDR1 MNHEY and CDR2 SVGAGI. The ends lost 5 bases at V and 4 bases at J; junction bases unmatched: 5. The CDR3 contains 14 residues. The CDR3 is CASSDRGQSDTQYF. The CDR3 DNA sequence: TGTGCCAGCAGTGACAGGGGACAATCAGATACGCAGTATTTT.

The chain is built from TRBV30 and TRBJ1-5; possibly TRBD1 for D (6 bases). CDR1 and CDR2 (germline): GTSNPN, SVGIG (reference sequence). V was cut by 5 bases and J by 6 bases, with 17 bases left in between. CDR3 size: 14 residues. CDR3: CAWAAGAGAQPQHF. The CDR3 region has the DNA TGTGCCTGGGCCGCAGGTGCGGGGGCTCAGCCCCAGCATTTT.

This clone showed up just a few times. V is TRBV6-1 and J is TRBJ1-4; 7 positions match TRBD1. CDR3 size: 14 residues. In germline, CDR1 is MNHNS, CDR2 SASEGT. V dropped 6 bases and J dropped 6; count of bases not matched to a gene: 7. This CDR3 reads CASSGRDSYEKLFF. The CDR3 coding sequence is TGTGCCAGCAGCGGCCGGGACAGTTATGAAAAACTGTTTTTT.

This clone was seen just once. V and J are TRBV14 and TRBJ1-2; D may be TRBD1 (6 bases). Trimming took 6 bases from V and 4 from J, leaving 24 bases between them. Germline V CDR1 and CDR2: SGHDN, FVKESK. The CDR3 runs 17 residues. The CDR3, as DNA: TGTGCCAGCAGTTATAACCCTCGGGACACCCTACTCTATGGCTACACCTTC. It encodes CASSYNPRDTLLYGYTF. Variable domain in full (rest from reference TRBV14 and TRBJ1-2): EAGVTQFPSHSVIEKGQTVTLRCDPISGHDNLYWYRRVMGKEIKFLLHFVKESKQDESGMPNNRFLAERTGGTYSTLKVQPAELEDSGVYFCASSYNPRDTLLYGYTFGSGTRLTVV.

This chain joins TRBV27 and TRBJ1-5; D remains ambiguous. Germline CDR1 and CDR2: MNHEY and SMNVEV (reference sequence). Trimming removed 5 bases at V and 5 bases at J, with 7 bases between. This CDR3 spans 12 amino acids. CDR3 amino acids: CASSPGDQPQHF. The DNA of the CDR3 is TGTGCCAGCAGTCCCGGAGATCAGCCCCAGCATTTT.

The chain employs TRBV7-9 and TRBJ1-1; no firm D call. The CDR3 length is 13 residues. The ends were cut back, 11 bases at V and 2 bases at J, with 15 bases in the middle. From germline, CDR1 is SEHNR and CDR2 FQNEAQ (reference sequence). CDR3 loop: CAGSRTGNTEAFF. The CDR3, as DNA: TGTGCCGGATCCAGGACGGGAAACACTGAAGCTTTCTTT.

The rearrangement joins TRBV27 to TRBJ2-2, with 8 bases identical to TRBD2. The germline V gene encodes CDR1 MNHEY and CDR2 SMNVEV (reference sequence). The CDR3 totals 18 residues. V lost 5 bases to trimming and J lost 0 bases; unmatched junction nucleotides: 11. CDR3 protein: CASSGTRLAFANTGELFF. CDR3 DNA sequence: TGTGCCAGCAGTGGGACTAGACTAGCCTTCGCGAACACCGGGGAGCTGTTTTTT.

The rearrangement joins TRBV7-8 to TRBJ1-6; D remains ambiguous. Looked up from germline, CDR1 is SGHVS and CDR2 is FQNEAQ. This CDR3 is built from 12 residues. Trimming stripped 6 bases from V and 9 bases from J, with 9 bases between. CDR3 sequence: CASSPLPSPLHF. The CDR3, as DNA: TGTGCCAGCAGTCCACTGCCTTCACCCCTCCACTTT.

V gene TRBV1 combines with J gene TRBJ1-6. TRBV1 is a listed pseudogene. This CDR3 comprises 14 residues. The CDR3 protein is CTSSLPSSNSPLHF. CDR3 sequence (DNA): TGCACCAGCAGCCTACCGTCGAGTAATTCACCCCTCCACTTT.

J is TRBJ2-7 and V is TRBV2, with TRBD2 matching 11 bases. The junction had 10 bases not matched to a gene; V was cut back by 7 bases and J by 2 bases. Germline V gene data show CDR1 as SNHLY and CDR2 as FYNNEI. The CDR3 sequence is 16 residues long. The CDR3 nucleotides are TGTGCCAGCAACAAGGGGCTAGCGGGGGGAACCTACGAGCAGTACTTC. This translates into CASNKGLAGGTYEQYF.

Written as DNA, the CDR3 is TGTGCCAGCAGAAGTATAGGGACAGGGGTTGCTGGCTACACCTTC. It specifies CASRSIGTGVAGYTF. The chain carries TRBV27 and TRBJ1-2; 10 bases map to TRBD1. The V segment lost 6 bases and the J segment 7 bases; nucleotides outside the gene matches: 11. Germline values: CDR1 MNHEY, CDR2 SMNVEV (reference sequence). This CDR3 is built from 15 residues.

The V gene is TRBV6-6, the J gene TRBJ1-4; 8 bases align to TRBD1. This CDR3 spans 12 amino acids. In germline, CDR1 is MNHNY, CDR2 SVGAGI (reference sequence). Trimming at V came to 5 bases and at J to 12 bases, leaving 5 bases not matched to a gene. The CDR3, as DNA: TGTGCCAGCAGTCGGGACAGGACGGAACTGTTTTTT. Protein sequence: CASSRDRTELFF.

V is TRBV7-8 and J is TRBJ1-6; D possibly corresponds to TRBD1 (5 bases). The V end lost 4 bases, the J end lost 4 bases, and 14 bases lay between the germline ends. Germline V lookup: CDR1 SGHVS, CDR2 FQNEAQ. The CDR3 spans 16 residues. The CDR3 is CASSSDGRGYNSPLHF. CDR3 DNA sequence: TGTGCCAGCAGCTCCGACGGACGGGGGTATAATTCACCCCTCCACTTT.

In this sample, this clone turned up once. The chain combines TRBV6-5 with TRBJ2-5; 7 bases match TRBD1. V shed 6 bases and J 5 bases; nucleotides not matched to a gene: 6. This CDR3 comprises 13 residues. Germline CDR1 MNHEY, CDR2 SVGAGI. CDR3 in amino acids: CASRKGASETQYF. The CDR3 DNA follows: TGTGCCAGCAGAAAGGGGGCTAGTGAGACCCAGTACTTC.

The chain is built from TRBV7-8 and TRBJ2-1; TRBD1 matches at 10 bases. V was pared by 2 bases and J by 8 bases, with 6 bases of the junction left unmatched. CDR1 SGHVS and CDR2 FQNEAQ come from the germline V gene. The CDR3 contains 15 residues. The CDR3 DNA follows: TGTGCCAGCAGCTTATGGGGACAGGGGTCGGATGAGCAGTTCTTC. Translation gives CASSLWGQGSDEQFF. Full variable domain (remainder filled in from reference TRBV7-8 and TRBJ2-1): GAGVSQSPRYKVAKRGQDVALRCDPISGHVSLFWYQQALGQGPEFLTYFQNEAQLDKSGLPSDRFFAERPEGSVSTLKIQRTQQEDSAVYLCASSLWGQGSDEQFFGPGTRLTVL.

The rearrangement joins TRBV1 to TRBJ2-3; the table's D gene call, TRBD1, was not cross checked with the DNA. TRBV1 is given as a pseudogene. CDR3 size: 14 residues. As DNA, the CDR3 is TGCACCAGCAGCCAATCAGGGGCGGCAGATACGCAGTATTTT. It codes for CTSSQSGAADTQYF.

The CDR3 DNA sequence: TGTGCCAGCAGCCAAACAGGGACGGGCACCGGGGAGCTGTTTTTT. This translates into CASSQTGTGTGELFF. V gene TRBV6-6 combines with J gene TRBJ2-2; maybe TRBD1 (6 bases). This CDR3 spans 15 amino acids. V lost 6 bases, J lost 4 bases, and 15 bases lay in between. Germline CDR1 MNHNY, CDR2 SVGAGI (reference sequence).

The chain joins TRBV10-2 to TRBJ2-5; D is unclear. CDR3 length equals 12 residues. Germline values: CDR1 WSHSY, CDR2 SAAADI. V lost 2 bases, J lost 6 bases, and 7 bases lay in between. Here the CDR3 DNA reads TGCGCCAGCAGTGAGATCCTAAAGACCCAGTACTTC. It is translated as CASSEILKTQYF.

The count of this clone is one. Here the CDR3 reads CASSLGDLGNRRKLFF. The CDR3 DNA is TGCGCCAGCAGCTTGGGGGACTTGGGAAACCGCAGAAAACTGTTTTTT. V gene TRBV5-1 combines with J gene TRBJ1-4; D may be TRBD1 (5 bases). Deletions cut 0 bases from V and 10 bases from J, with 19 bases between. This CDR3 region has 16 residues. In germline, CDR1 is SGHRS, CDR2 YFSETQ.